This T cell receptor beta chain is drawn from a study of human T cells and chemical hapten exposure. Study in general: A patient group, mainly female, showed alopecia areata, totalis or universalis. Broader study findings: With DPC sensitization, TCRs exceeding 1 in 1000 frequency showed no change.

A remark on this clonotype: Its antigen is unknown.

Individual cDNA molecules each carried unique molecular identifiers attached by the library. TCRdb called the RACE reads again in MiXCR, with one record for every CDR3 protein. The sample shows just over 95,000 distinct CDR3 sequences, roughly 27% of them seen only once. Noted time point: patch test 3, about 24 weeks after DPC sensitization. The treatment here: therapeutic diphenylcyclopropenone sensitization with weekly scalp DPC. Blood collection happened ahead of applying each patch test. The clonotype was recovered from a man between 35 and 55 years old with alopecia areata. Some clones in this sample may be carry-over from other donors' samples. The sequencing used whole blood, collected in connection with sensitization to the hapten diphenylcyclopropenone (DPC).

This CDR3 is CASSSEDEKLFF. The CDR3 bases are TGTGCCAGCAGTTCCGAAGATGAAAAACTGTTTTTT. This rearrangement joins TRBV28 to TRBJ1-4, with D hard to call. The CDR3 runs 12 residues. Trimming cost V 4 bases and J 6 bases, with 6 bases left between them. Germline V lookup: CDR1 MDHEN, CDR2 SYDVKM. Combining the CDR3 with reference TRBV28 and TRBJ1-4 gives the whole variable domain DVKVTQSSRYLVKRTGEKVFLECVQDMDHENMFWYRQDPGLGLRLIYFSYDVKMKEKGDIPEGYSVSREKKERFSLILESASTNQTSMYLCASSSEDEKLFFGSGTQLSVL.